The clone carrying this TCR beta chain was detected only a few times. This sample is drawn from a study of post-analysis software for immune sequencing data. Unique molecular identifiers tagged the TCR beta cDNA libraries. TCRdb called the PCR reads again in MiXCR, with one record for every CDR3 protein. Of hundreds of thousands of distinct CDR3 sequences listed, about 40% were seen once; the top ten hold under 2%. The sequenced sample consisted of blood. This clonotype originated in a girl aged 5 to 17 with multiple sclerosis.

CDR3 loop: CASSLTRGAYGYTF. The DNA of the CDR3 is TGTGCCAGCAGCTTGACCCGAGGGGCCTATGGCTACACCTTC. V and J are TRBV5-5 and TRBJ1-2, with D possibly being TRBD1 (5 bases). The germline V gene encodes CDR1 SGHKS and CDR2 YYEKEE (reference sequence). Trimming left V 1 base short and J 4 bases short, with 11 bases between. The CDR3 contains 14 residues.